The source of this T cell receptor beta chain is a study of radiotherapy plus CTLA-4 blockade in lung cancer. Across the study: 15% to 20% of patients responded objectively, and about 32% achieved disease control. Study observations and caveats: Early clone dynamics of blood T cells, plus interferon-beta, reportedly predicted response best. Subsequent to radiotherapy plus ipilimumab, tumor-derived TCR clones underwent expansion in blood.

Concerning this clone: No antigen is known for it. Other DNA sequences in this specimen translate into the identical CDR3.

The study treated chemo-refractory metastatic non-small-cell lung cancer patients with focal radiation plus ipilimumab CTLA-4 blockade. Assay: immunoSEQ multiplex PCR; the TCRdb copy retains only in-frame clones and omits some. The table records about 32,000 clones, around 85% of them present only once. Germline assignment: CDR1 MNHEY and CDR2 SMNVEV (reference sequence). V lost 3 bases to trimming and J lost 6 bases, with 7 bases between them. The CDR3 sequence is 12 residues long. The TCR was taken from a human donor with non-small cell lung cancer who had stable disease on radiotherapy plus ipilimumab. The chain joins TRBV27 to TRBJ2-3; D is possibly TRBD2 (6 bases). The input for sequencing was peripheral blood, taken from a patient treated with radiotherapy plus ipilimumab. CDR3 sequence (DNA): TGTGCCAGCAGTTTCCGGGGGGATACGCAGTATTTT. Translated: CASSFRGDTQYF.